This T cell receptor (beta chain) was retrieved from a study of cytomegalovirus exposure and HLA in healthy donors. The wider study: Sequencing of some 200 million T cells in an earlier analysis found more than 100 million unique TCR beta sequences.

For this clone: Its antigen is as yet unknown.

The study, taken as a whole, reports: In a later analysis, across HLA loci, associated TCR counts were highest for DRB1, lowest for HLA-C.

This CDR3 has 10 amino acids. The germline gives CDR1 SEHNR, CDR2 FQNEAQ (reference sequence). The PCR contained 60 Vbeta and 13 Jbeta primers. The method was immunoSEQ multiplex PCR; TCRdb's version includes in-frame clones alone and lacks a portion of them. The table shows some 240,000 clones, with approximately 78% occurring only once. The TCR was taken from a male donor in good health and CMV-seronegative. The sample taken for sequencing was PBMCs. The chain combines TRBV7-9 with TRBJ1-1, with D unresolved. CDR3 sequence (DNA): TGTGCGGTCGCGGGCCCTGAAGCTTTCTTT. This codes for CAVAGPEAFF.